This T cell receptor beta chain was identified during a study of T cell responses to AZD1222 COVID-19 vaccine. V lost 1 base and J lost 2, with 10 bases in between. This CDR3 comprises 14 residues. Per germline, CDR1 SGHDT and CDR2 YYEEEE. Only in-frame clones appear in the TCRdb table, and some are missing; sequencing was by immunoSEQ multiplex PCR. The sample includes more than 100,000 clones, 80% to 95% of them seen just once. This specimen consisted of peripheral blood, obtained on day 0 of AZD1222 vaccination. The rearrangement joins TRBV5-6 to TRBJ2-7, with unresolved D. The TCR sequence derives from an adult in good health. The CDR3 DNA reads as TGTGCCAGCAGCTTGTCCTCCCGTGCCTACGAGCAGTACTTC. Encoded protein: CASSLSSRAYEQYF.